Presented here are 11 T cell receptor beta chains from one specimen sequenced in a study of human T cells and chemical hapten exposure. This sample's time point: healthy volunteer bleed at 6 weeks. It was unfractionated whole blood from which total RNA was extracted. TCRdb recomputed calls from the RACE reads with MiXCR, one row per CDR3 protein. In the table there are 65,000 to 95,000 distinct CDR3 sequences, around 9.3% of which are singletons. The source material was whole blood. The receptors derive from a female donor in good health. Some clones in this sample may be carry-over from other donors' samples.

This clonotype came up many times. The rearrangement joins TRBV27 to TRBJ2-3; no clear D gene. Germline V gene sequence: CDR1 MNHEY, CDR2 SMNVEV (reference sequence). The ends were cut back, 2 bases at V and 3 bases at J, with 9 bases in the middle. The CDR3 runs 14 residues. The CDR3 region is CASSLNSGTDTQYF. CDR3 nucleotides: TGTGCCAGCAGTTTAAACTCTGGTACAGATACGCAGTATTTT.

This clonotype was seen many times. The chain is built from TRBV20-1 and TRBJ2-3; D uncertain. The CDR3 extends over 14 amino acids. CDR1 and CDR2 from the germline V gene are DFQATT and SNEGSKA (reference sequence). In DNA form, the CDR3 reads TGCAGCGCGCCCCCAGCGAGACCCACAGATACGCAGTATTTT. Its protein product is CSAPPARPTDTQYF.

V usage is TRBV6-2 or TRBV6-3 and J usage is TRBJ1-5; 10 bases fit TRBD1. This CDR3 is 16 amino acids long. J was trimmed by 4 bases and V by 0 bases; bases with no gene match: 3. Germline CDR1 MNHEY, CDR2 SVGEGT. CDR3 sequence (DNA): TGTGCCAGCAGTTACTCGGGGACAGGGGAAAATCAGCCCCAGCATTTT. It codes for CASSYSGTGENQPQHF.

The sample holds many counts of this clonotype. CDR3: CSAREGQPQHF. CDR3 nucleotides: TGCAGTGCTAGAGAGGGGCAGCCCCAGCATTTT. V gene TRBV20-1 combines with J gene TRBJ1-5; D is unresolved. The germline V gene encodes CDR1 DFQATT and CDR2 SNEGSKA (reference sequence). V was shortened by 0 bases and J by 7 bases, with 4 bases between the two germline ends. The CDR3 is 11 residues long.

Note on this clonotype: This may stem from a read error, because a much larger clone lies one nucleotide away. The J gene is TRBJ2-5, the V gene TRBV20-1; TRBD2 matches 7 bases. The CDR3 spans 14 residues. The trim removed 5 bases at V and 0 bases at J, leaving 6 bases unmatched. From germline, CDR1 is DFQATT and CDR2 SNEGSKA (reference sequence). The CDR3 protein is CSAETSIYQETQYF. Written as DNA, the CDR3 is TGCAGTGCTGAGACTAGCATATACCAAGAGACCCAGTACTTC.

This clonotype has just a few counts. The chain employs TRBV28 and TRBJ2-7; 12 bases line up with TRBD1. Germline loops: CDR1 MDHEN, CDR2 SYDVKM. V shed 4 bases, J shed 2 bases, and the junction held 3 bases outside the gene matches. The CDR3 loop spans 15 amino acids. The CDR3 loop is CASSWGQGATYEQYF. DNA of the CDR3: TGTGCCAGCAGTTGGGGACAGGGGGCGACCTACGAGCAGTACTTC.

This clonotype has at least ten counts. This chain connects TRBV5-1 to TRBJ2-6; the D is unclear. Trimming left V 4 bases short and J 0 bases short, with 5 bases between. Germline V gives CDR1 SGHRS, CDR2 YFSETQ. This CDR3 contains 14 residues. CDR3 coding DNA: TGCGCCAGCAGCCCGTCCTCTGGGGCCAACGTCCTGACTTTC. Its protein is CASSPSSGANVLTF.

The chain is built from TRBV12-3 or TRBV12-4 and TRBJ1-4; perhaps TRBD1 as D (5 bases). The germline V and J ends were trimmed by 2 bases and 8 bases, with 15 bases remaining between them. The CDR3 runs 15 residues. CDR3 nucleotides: TGTGCCAGCAGTTTAATAGGCAGGGTGTACGAAAAACTGTTTTTT. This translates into CASSLIGRVYEKLFF.

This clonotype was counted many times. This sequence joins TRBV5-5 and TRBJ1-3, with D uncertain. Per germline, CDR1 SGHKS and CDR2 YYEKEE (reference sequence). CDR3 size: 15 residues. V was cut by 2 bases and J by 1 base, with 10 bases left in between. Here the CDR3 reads CASSLTDPSGNTIYF. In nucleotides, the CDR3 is TGTGCCAGCAGCTTAACCGATCCTTCTGGAAACACCATATATTTT. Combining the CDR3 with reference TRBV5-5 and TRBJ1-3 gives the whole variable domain DAGVTQSPTHLIKTRGQQVTLRCSPISGHKSVSWYQQVLGQGPQFIFQYYEKEERGRGNFPDRFSARQFPNYSSELNVNALLLGDSALYLCASSLTDPSGNTIYFGEGSWLTVV.

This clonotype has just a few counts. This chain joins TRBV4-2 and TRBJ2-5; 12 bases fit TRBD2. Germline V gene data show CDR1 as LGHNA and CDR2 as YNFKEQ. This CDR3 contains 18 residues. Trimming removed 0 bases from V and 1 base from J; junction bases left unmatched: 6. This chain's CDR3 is CASSQELLAGGFQETQYF. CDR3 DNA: TGTGCCAGCAGCCAAGAGTTACTAGCGGGGGGATTCCAAGAGACCCAGTACTTC.

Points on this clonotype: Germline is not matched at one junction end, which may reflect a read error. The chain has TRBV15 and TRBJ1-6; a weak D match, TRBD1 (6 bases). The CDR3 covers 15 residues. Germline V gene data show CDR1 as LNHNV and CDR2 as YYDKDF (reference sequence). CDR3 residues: CATSRDQQGNSPPNF. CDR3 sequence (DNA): TGTGCCACCAGCAGAGACCAGCAGGGGAATTCACCCCCCAACTTT. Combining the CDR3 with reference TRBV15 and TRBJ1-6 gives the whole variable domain DAMVIQNPRYQVTQFGKPVTLSCSQTLNHNVMYWYQQKSSQAPKLLFHYYDKDFNNEADTPDNFQSRRPNTSFCFLDIRSPGLGDTAMYLCATSRDQQGNSPPNFGNGTRLTVT.